Each of the 26 T cell receptor beta chains below was sequenced from the same sample in a study of response to subunit inactivated influenza vaccine. Using its own MiXCR run on the RT-PCR reads, TCRdb lists one record per CDR3 protein. Of about 800,000 distinct CDR3 sequences in the sample, 21% are singletons; the top ten hold around 9.6%. The starting material was PBMCs from blood, obtained 4 to 6 days after vaccination. The receptors originated from a man aged 50-59 years who received an inactivated influenza vaccine.

This clonotype was seen a few times. The chain combines TRBV20-1 with TRBJ1-4, with TRBD1 matching over 8 bases. The germline CDR1 and CDR2 sequences are DFQATT and SNEGSKA (reference sequence). V trimming: 5 bases; J trimming: 8 bases; junction bases outside the gene matches: 10. The CDR3 loop spans 14 amino acids. The CDR3 loop reads CSAPDRVGREKLFF. Here the CDR3 DNA reads TGCAGTGCTCCGGACAGGGTCGGGAGAGAAAAACTGTTTTTT.

This rearrangement joins TRBV6-1 to TRBJ1-6; 10 nucleotides align to TRBD1. The CDR3 extends over 17 amino acids. Trimming at V came to 5 bases and at J to 6 bases, leaving 10 bases not matched to a gene. Germline CDR1 and CDR2: MNHNS and SASEGT. CDR3 nucleotides: TGTGCCAGCAGTATGGGACAGGGGACCCAATTTAATTCACCCCTCCACTTT. It codes for CASSMGQGTQFNSPLHF.

This clonotype was recorded many times. The chain links TRBV10-3 to TRBJ1-1, with D maybe TRBD1 (5 bases). The CDR3 sequence is 13 residues long. The V and J ends lost 6 bases and 7 bases respectively, with 15 bases between them. Germline values: CDR1 ENHRY, CDR2 SYGVKD. CDR3 sequence: CAIRGGTLDEAFF. The DNA of the CDR3 is TGTGCCATCAGGGGTGGGACCCTAGATGAAGCTTTCTTT.

This chain connects TRBV28 to TRBJ1-2; TRBD1 aligns across 7 bases. Trimming took 6 bases from V and 8 from J; bases not matched to a gene: 9. Per germline, CDR1 MDHEN and CDR2 SYDVKM. The CDR3 extends over 13 amino acids. The CDR3 spells CASRTTGVSGYTF. CDR3 nucleotide sequence: TGTGCCAGCAGAACCACAGGGGTGAGCGGCTACACCTTC.

The J gene is TRBJ2-5, the V gene TRBV7-6; the match to TRBD1 covers 7 bases. CDR1 is SGHVS and CDR2 is FNYEAQ in the germline V gene. J lost 6 bases, V lost 1 base, and 8 bases had no gene match. This CDR3 contains 15 residues. CDR3 sequence: CASSLGRRGTQTQYF. The CDR3 DNA sequence: TGTGCCAGCAGCTTAGGACGCAGGGGGACACAGACCCAGTACTTC.

The CDR3 DNA reads as TGTGCCAGCAGTTCCCCGACAGGGGGCGCGGTGGGTCAGCCCCAGCATTTT. Translating it yields CASSSPTGGAVGQPQHF. The chain employs TRBV28 and TRBJ1-5; 10 nucleotides agree with TRBD1. Germline CDR1 MDHEN, CDR2 SYDVKM. The ends lost 4 bases at V and 6 bases at J; junction bases unmatched: 12. The CDR3 consists of 17 residues.

This clonotype came up a few times. This sequence joins TRBV4-3 and TRBJ2-7; maybe TRBD1 (5 bases). In germline, CDR1 is LGHNA, CDR2 YSLEER. The CDR3 is 14 amino acids. V was shortened by 1 base and J by 3 bases, with 10 bases between the two germline ends. For the CDR3, the DNA is TGCGCCAGCAGCCAAGTCGACAGAAACTACGAGCAGTACTTC. Protein product: CASSQVDRNYEQYF.

The rearrangement uses TRBV5-1 and TRBJ2-2; tentative D call: TRBD1 (6 bases). Looked up from germline, CDR1 is SGHRS and CDR2 is YFSETQ. This CDR3 comprises 16 residues. Trimming cost V 5 bases and J 2 bases, with 16 bases left between them. The CDR3 coding sequence is TGCGCCAGCAGTAGGGCACAGGGCGCTAACACCGGGGAGCTGTTTTTT. It encodes CASSRAQGANTGELFF.

J is TRBJ1-5 and V is TRBV5-1; D is uncertain. The CDR3 covers 13 residues. The V and J ends lost 5 bases and 5 bases respectively, with 11 bases between them. Germline lookup yields CDR1 SGHRS and CDR2 YFSETQ. CDR3 nucleotide sequence: TGCGCCAGCAGGAGCCAGTCGGATCAGCCCCAGCATTTT. It codes for CASRSQSDQPQHF.

This clonotype was counted a few times. The chain employs TRBV15 and TRBJ1-2; tentatively, D is TRBD1 (6 bases). This CDR3 contains 16 residues. The germline V and J ends were trimmed by 0 bases and 4 bases, with 15 bases remaining between them. Germline CDR1 reads LNHNV; CDR2 reads YYDKDF (reference sequence). The CDR3 bases are TGTGCCACCAGCAGAGATCGGGGGGGCTCTTTCTATGGCTACACCTTC. Its translation: CATSRDRGGSFYGYTF. Looking up the rest from reference TRBV15 and TRBJ1-2 gives the full variable domain: DAMVIQNPRYQVTQFGKPVTLSCSQTLNHNVMYWYQQKSSQAPKLLFHYYDKDFNNEADTPDNFQSRRPNTSFCFLDIRSPGLGDTAMYLCATSRDRGGSFYGYTFGSGTRLTVV.

This chain uses TRBV7-9 with TRBJ2-3; possibly TRBD1 for D (6 bases). The V gene lost 8 bases and the J gene lost 4 bases, with 16 bases spanning the gap. CDR1 and CDR2 (germline): SEHNR, FQNEAQ (reference sequence). The length of the CDR3 is 14 residues. CDR3 residues: CASPPRGIADTQYF. The DNA for the CDR3 is TGTGCCAGCCCCCCCAGGGGTATCGCAGATACGCAGTATTTT.

Worth noting for this clonotype: Germline is not matched at one junction end, which may reflect a read error. CDR3 region: CAGSQVQGAYNEQFF. CDR3 coding DNA: TGTGCCGGCAGCCAAGTCCAGGGGGCTTACAATGAGCAGTTCTTC. This chain links TRBV3-1 with TRBJ2-1; TRBD1 agrees at 8 bases. The CDR3 has 15 amino acids. CDR1 is LGHDT, CDR2 YNNKEL, per germline (reference sequence).

This clonotype was detected a few times. J is TRBJ2-3 and V is TRBV20-1; TRBD2 aligns across 14 bases. Per the germline V gene, CDR1 is DFQATT and CDR2 is SNEGSKA (reference sequence). CDR3 length: 16 amino acids. Germline trimming cut 6 bases from V and 3 bases from J; bases unmatched to any gene: 8. The CDR3, as DNA: TGCAGTGCGGCCGGGACTAGCGGGAGTTGGACAGATACGCAGTATTTT. Protein product: CSAAGTSGSWTDTQYF.

This sequence joins TRBV14 and TRBJ2-1, with D possibly TRBD1 on 5 matching bases. V was shortened by 4 bases and J by 8 bases, with 24 bases between the two germline ends. The CDR3 has 17 residues. Germline V CDR1 and CDR2: SGHDN, FVKESK. CDR3 region: CASSPAVGQFLGHEQFF. As DNA, the CDR3 is TGTGCCAGCAGCCCGGCCGTTGGACAATTCTTGGGCCATGAGCAGTTCTTC.

This clonotype was seen a handful of times. The CDR3 loop is CSVEEWAGNTEAFF. DNA of the CDR3: TGCAGCGTTGAAGAGTGGGCAGGGAACACTGAAGCTTTCTTT. V and J are TRBV29-1 and TRBJ1-1; D is unclear. CDR3 length: 14 amino acids. Trimming removed 0 bases from V and 1 base from J, with 9 bases in between. Germline values: CDR1 SQVTM, CDR2 ANQGSEA. Using reference TRBV29-1 and TRBJ1-1 for the parts outside the CDR3, the full variable domain is SAVISQKPSRDICQRGTSLTIQCQVDSQVTMMFWYRQQPGQSLTLIATANQGSEATYESGFVIDKFPISRPNLTFSTLTVSNMSPEDSSIYLCSVEEWAGNTEAFFGQGTRLTVV.

This clonotype came up a few times. The V call is TRBV3-1, the J call TRBJ2-2, with D possibly being TRBD1 (6 bases). Trimming pared 6 bases from V and 3 bases from J, leaving 17 bases between. Germline V gene lookup returns CDR1 LGHDT and CDR2 YNNKEL (reference sequence). The CDR3 is 16 residues long. This CDR3 is CASRPTGLWDTGELFF. CDR3 in DNA: TGTGCCAGCAGACCTACAGGGCTCTGGGACACCGGGGAGCTGTTTTTT.

This clonotype was seen a handful of times. The chain employs TRBV4-1 and TRBJ2-5, with unresolved D. CDR1 MGHRA and CDR2 YSYEKL come from the germline V gene. V gave up 2 bases and J gave up 2 bases, with 12 bases separating them. The CDR3 covers 15 residues. As DNA, the CDR3 is TGCGCCAGCAGCCAATCTTTAACATATCAAGAGACCCAGTACTTC. Its translation: CASSQSLTYQETQYF.

This clonotype was seen ten or more times. The V call is TRBV10-3, the J call TRBJ2-5, with 7 bases aligning to TRBD2. Germline assignment: CDR1 ENHRY and CDR2 SYGVKD. The CDR3 runs to 14 residues. Trimming removed 4 bases from V and 2 bases from J; junction bases left unmatched: 4. CDR3 nucleotides: TGTGCCATCAGTGTAGCGGGTGAGCAAGAGACCCAGTACTTC. Its translation: CAISVAGEQETQYF.

This clonotype was found a few times. CDR3 sequence (DNA): TGCAGTGCTAGGCCGGGACAGGGGTCTAGCGGTGGAAAGCAGTTCTTC. This sequence encodes CSARPGQGSSGGKQFF. The chain has TRBV20-1 and TRBJ2-1, with 10 bases matching TRBD1. V was pared by 3 bases and J by 11 bases, with 16 bases of the junction left unmatched. Looked up from germline, CDR1 is DFQATT and CDR2 is SNEGSKA (reference sequence). This CDR3 spans 16 amino acids.

On this clonotype itself: A clone one base away is much larger, so this may be a read error. This sequence joins TRBV2 and TRBJ2-1, with D unclear. The CDR3 sequence is 13 residues long. Per the germline V gene, CDR1 is SNHLY and CDR2 is FYNNEI. The V gene lost 8 bases and the J gene lost 5 bases, with 13 bases spanning the gap. In DNA form, the CDR3 reads TGTGCCAGCGACGGCTTCTTAGACAATGAGCAGTTCTTC. Translated: CASDGFLDNEQFF.

This clonotype was detected a few times. The CDR3 nucleotides read TGCAGTGCAGGACAGTTCTATGGCTACACCTTC. Translated, it gives CSAGQFYGYTF. The rearrangement links TRBV20-1 to TRBJ1-2; maybe TRBD1 (6 bases). This CDR3 spans 11 amino acids. V lost 6 bases and J 4 bases, leaving 9 bases between the germline ends. The germline CDR1 and CDR2 sequences are DFQATT and SNEGSKA (reference sequence).

The chain employs TRBV3-1 and TRBJ1-1; D ambiguous. The CDR3 sequence is 14 residues long. Trimming cost V 2 bases and J 2 bases, with 9 bases left between them. Germline loops: CDR1 LGHDT, CDR2 YNNKEL (reference sequence). The chain's CDR3 is CASSQSSKNTEAFF. The DNA of the CDR3 is TGTGCCAGCAGCCAATCTTCCAAAAACACTGAAGCTTTCTTT. Supplemented by reference TRBV3-1 and TRBJ1-1, the full variable domain reads DTAVSQTPKYLVTQMGNDKSIKCEQNLGHDTMYWYKQDSKKFLKIMFSYNNKELIINETVPNRFSPKSPDKAHLNLHINSLELGDSAVYFCASSQSSKNTEAFFGQGTRLTVV.

The rearrangement joins TRBV5-1 to TRBJ2-5; D possibly uses TRBD1 or TRBD2 (6 bases each). Trimming took off 1 base at V and 4 bases at J, with 11 bases between the two ends. The CDR3 runs to 14 residues. Germline assignment: CDR1 SGHRS and CDR2 YFSETQ. The CDR3 coding sequence is TGCGCCAGCAGCTTGAGGGGGGACGGAGAGACCCAGTACTTC. As protein: CASSLRGDGETQYF.

J is TRBJ2-7 and V is TRBV5-1; TRBD1 might be the D (5 bases). The CDR3 contains 12 residues. V was pared by 5 bases and J by 3 bases, with 9 bases between. Germline CDR1 SGHRS, CDR2 YFSETQ. The CDR3 region is CASSTGDYEQYF. DNA of the CDR3: TGCGCCAGCAGTACAGGTGACTACGAGCAGTACTTC.

This clonotype was counted a few times. The chain uses TRBV10-3 and TRBJ1-6; no firm D call. The CDR3 loop spans 13 amino acids. Germline assignment: CDR1 ENHRY and CDR2 SYGVKD. V was cut by 3 bases and J by 4 bases, with 4 bases left in between. CDR3 sequence reads: CAISEGYNSPLHF. Here the CDR3 DNA reads TGTGCCATCAGTGAAGGATATAATTCACCCCTCCACTTT.

The table lists this clonotype with a few counts. This chain joins TRBV20-1 and TRBJ2-2; 8 nucleotides align to TRBD1. The CDR3 sequence is 13 residues long. CDR1 and CDR2 from the germline V gene are DFQATT and SNEGSKA (reference sequence). J gave up 5 bases and V 6 bases, and 5 bases lay outside the gene matches. CDR3 DNA sequence: TGCAGTGCCGGCGGACAGGGTACCGGGGAGCTGTTTTTT. Translating gives CSAGGQGTGELFF.